This TCR beta chain derives from a study of cytomegalovirus exposure and HLA in healthy donors. The PCR employed 60 Vbeta primers together with 13 Jbeta primers. Method: immunoSEQ multiplex PCR; TCRdb's copy keeps in-frame clones and lacks some. The table has 170,000 or so clones, around 83% seen once. The germline V gene encodes CDR1 SGHNT and CDR2 YENEEA. J lost 5 bases, V lost 2 bases, and 6 bases had no gene match. This CDR3 has 16 residues. This chain joins TRBV11-3 and TRBJ2-3; 11 bases agree with TRBD2. Sequenced input: PBMCs. The sequence came from a man aged 45-65 years in good health and CMV-seropositive. Written as DNA, the CDR3 is TGTGCCAGCAGCTTAAAACTAGCGGGAGTGATAGATACGCAGTATTTT. This sequence encodes CASSLKLAGVIDTQYF.